This T cell receptor beta chain was profiled in a study of spatial heterogeneity in lung cancer. Study overall: Strongly correlated with TCR transcript counts in tumor regions was a T cell module score, which was a transcriptional module score calculated from matched bulk RNA-seq.

This clonotype qualifies as medium-sized. The antigen is undetermined. Each CDR3 protein is one row after TCRdb ran MiXCR on the 5' RACE reads. The sample includes 15,000 or so distinct CDR3 sequences, about 4.8% of them seen just once. Time point in this sample: sample taken at primary tumor resection. The authors sequenced whole RNA from tumor, nontumor lung or frozen PBMC without sorting. General study findings and limits: The number of expanded tumor alpha and beta chains correlated with mutation number.

The length of the CDR3 is 15 residues. Trimming took 2 bases from V and 1 from J, leaving 15 bases between them. The germline V gene has CDR1 DFQATT and CDR2 SNEGSKA (reference sequence). This chain links TRBV20-1 with TRBJ2-7; D remains ambiguous. The sample here was lung tumor tissue, taken at surgery. This clonotype was sampled from a female donor with early-stage non-small cell lung cancer. The CDR3 DNA follows: TGCAGTGCTAGAACTTACTTGGGCATGTCCTACGAGCAGTACTTC. It translates to CSARTYLGMSYEQYF.